Following are 13 T cell receptor beta chains from one sample sequenced in a study of shared clonotypes between healthy human individuals. TCRdb keeps only in-frame clones here, not all; method: immunoSEQ multiplex PCR. This sample carries about 1.5 million clones, 95% to 99% of them seen once, and the ten largest clones take roughly 0.4%. Sequenced: naive CD4+ T cells sorted from blood. Noted subset: CD45RA+ positively selected. Receptor source: a man aged 30 to 45 in good health.

The V and J genes are TRBV28 and TRBJ2-5; D gene unclear. The CDR3 consists of 17 residues. V lost 2 bases and J 1 base, leaving 17 bases between the germline ends. Germline V gives CDR1 MDHEN, CDR2 SYDVKM. The CDR3 DNA sequence: TGTGCCAGCAGTTTAGTTGGCATTTGGACGGCCCAAGAGACCCAGTACTTC. The encoded protein is CASSLVGIWTAQETQYF.

The V gene is TRBV15, the J gene TRBJ2-7, with D possibly called TRBD1 or TRBD2 (5 bases each). CDR3 length: 14 residues. The V end lost 4 bases, the J end lost 3 bases, and 13 bases lay between the germline ends. Germline V lookup: CDR1 LNHNV, CDR2 YYDKDF (reference sequence). DNA for the CDR3: TGTGCCACCAGCATCCGCCCGGGGCTCTACGAGCAGTACTTC. Translation: CATSIRPGLYEQYF.

V is TRBV11-2 and J is TRBJ2-2, with D possibly matching TRBD2 (5 bases). Germline CDR1 reads SGHAT; CDR2 reads FQNNGV. V was clipped by 1 base and J by 5 bases, with 17 bases between them. The CDR3 is made up of 17 amino acids. The CDR3 reads CASSLVTNAVSTGELFF. The CDR3 bases are TGTGCCAGCAGCTTAGTGACTAATGCTGTTTCTACCGGGGAGCTGTTTTTT.

The CDR3 here is CASGGGRADNEQFF. CDR3 sequence (DNA): TGCGCCAGCGGCGGCGGGAGGGCAGACAATGAGCAGTTCTTC. This chain connects TRBV5-1 to TRBJ2-1; 9 nucleotides agree with TRBD2. The CDR3 is 14 amino acids. Germline CDR1 and CDR2: SGHRS and YFSETQ. Germline trimming cut 7 bases from V and 5 bases from J; bases unmatched to any gene: 7.

The V and J genes are TRBV4-2 and TRBJ2-7, with D uncertain. V was clipped by 4 bases and J by 0 bases, with 7 bases between them. The CDR3 sequence is 13 residues long. Germline CDR1 reads LGHNA; CDR2 reads YNFKEQ. The CDR3 sequence: CASSREGSYEQYF. DNA for the CDR3: TGTGCCAGCAGCCGGGAAGGCTCCTACGAGCAGTACTTC.

J is TRBJ2-5 and V is TRBV5-1, with a possible D match to TRBD1 (6 bases). The germline CDR1 and CDR2 sequences are SGHRS and YFSETQ. The germline V and J ends were trimmed by 4 bases and 1 base, with 11 bases remaining between them. The CDR3 runs 14 residues. CDR3 amino acids: CASSPLGAQETQYF. The CDR3 nucleotides read TGCGCCAGCAGCCCCTTGGGGGCCCAAGAGACCCAGTACTTC. The full variable domain, completed using reference TRBV5-1 and TRBJ2-5, is KAGVTQTPRYLIKTRGQQVTLSCSPISGHRSVSWYQQTPGQGLQFLFEYFSETQRNKGNFPGRFSGRQFSNSRSEMNVSTLELGDSALYLCASSPLGAQETQYFGPGTRLLVL.

This chain uses TRBV7-2 with TRBJ2-3; no reliable D call. V was cut by 5 bases and J by 10 bases, with 13 bases left in between. The germline CDR1 and CDR2 sequences are SGHTA and FQGNSA. This CDR3 comprises 12 residues. The CDR3 region has the DNA TGTGCCAGCAGCCTACTGAAATTGGCGCAGTATTTT. It specifies CASSLLKLAQYF.

The chain has TRBV10-3 and TRBJ2-2; D may be TRBD2 (6 bases). With 6 bases removed from V and 6 bases from J, the gap between germline ends came to 17 bases. CDR3 length: 15 residues. Germline V gene lookup returns CDR1 ENHRY and CDR2 SYGVKD. This CDR3 is CAISFSGSLSGELFF. CDR3 sequence (DNA): TGTGCCATCAGCTTTAGCGGCTCACTCTCCGGGGAGCTGTTTTTT.

The chain uses TRBV5-4 and TRBJ2-7, with 7 bases lining up with TRBD1. There are 14 residues in the CDR3. Germline values: CDR1 SGHNT, CDR2 YYREEE (reference sequence). The trim removed 3 bases at V and 4 bases at J, leaving 7 bases unmatched. CDR3: CASSSMGQPYEQYF. CDR3 sequence (DNA): TGTGCCAGCAGCTCGATGGGACAGCCTTACGAGCAGTACTTC.

The chain has TRBV5-1 and TRBJ2-7; D is perhaps TRBD2 (5 bases). CDR3 length: 16 amino acids. Per the germline V gene, CDR1 is SGHRS and CDR2 is YFSETQ. Deletions cut 4 bases from V and 3 bases from J, with 20 bases between. The CDR3 nucleotides are TGCGCCAGCAGCCCGATGGGGAGCGGACTGAGCTACGAGCAGTACTTC. It translates to CASSPMGSGLSYEQYF.

This clone showed up just once. V and J are TRBV15 and TRBJ1-3; D is possibly TRBD1 (5 bases). Germline V gives CDR1 LNHNV, CDR2 YYDKDF (reference sequence). The CDR3 totals 15 residues. Deletions cut 0 bases from V and 4 bases from J, with 10 bases between. The CDR3 region has the DNA TGTGCCACCAGCAGAGACAGGGCGGACGGAAACACCATATATTTT. Protein sequence: CATSRDRADGNTIYF.

This clone showed up just once. The genes are TRBV4-3 and TRBJ2-2; 7 bases align to TRBD2. Trimming cost V 3 bases and J 4 bases; bases outside gene matches: 8. The germline V gene encodes CDR1 LGHNA and CDR2 YSLEER. The CDR3 loop spans 16 amino acids. The CDR3 DNA sequence: TGCGCCAGCAGCCAGGTCCGGACTAGGGGCACCGGGGAGCTGTTTTTT. This sequence encodes CASSQVRTRGTGELFF.

This sequence joins TRBV7-8 and TRBJ1-1, with D uncertain. The germline V and J ends were trimmed by 2 bases and 3 bases, with 7 bases remaining between them. This CDR3 comprises 13 residues. Germline CDR1 is SGHVS and CDR2 is FQNEAQ. In nucleotides, the CDR3 is TGTGCCAGCAGCTTATCTGGACACACTGAAGCTTTCTTT. Translated, it gives CASSLSGHTEAFF.